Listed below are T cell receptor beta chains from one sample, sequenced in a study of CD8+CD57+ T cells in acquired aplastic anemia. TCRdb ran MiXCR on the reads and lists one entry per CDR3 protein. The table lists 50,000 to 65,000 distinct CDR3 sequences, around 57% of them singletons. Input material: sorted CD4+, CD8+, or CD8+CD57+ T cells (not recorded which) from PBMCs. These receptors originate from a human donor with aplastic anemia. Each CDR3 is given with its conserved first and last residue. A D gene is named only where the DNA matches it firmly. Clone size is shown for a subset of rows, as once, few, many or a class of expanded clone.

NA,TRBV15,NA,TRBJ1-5,TGTGCCACCAGCAGAGATAGTTTAGGGGGGCGATACAATCAGCCCCAGCATTTT,CATSRDSLGGRYNQPQHF
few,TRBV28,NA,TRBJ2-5,TGTGCCAGCAGTTTTCTGGGGAACCAAGAGACCCAGTACTTC,CASSFLGNQETQYF
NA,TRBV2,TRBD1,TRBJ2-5,TGTGCCAGCTCAGACAGGGAGTTTTACGAGACCCAGTACTTC,CASSDREFYETQYF
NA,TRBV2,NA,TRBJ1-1,TGTGCCATCCTAGTAAGCGGGGCCGGCACTGAAGCCTTCTTT,CAILVSGAGTEAFF
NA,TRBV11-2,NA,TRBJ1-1,TGTGCCAGCAAAGGGGGGGACACTGGAGCTTCCTTT,CASKGGDTGASF
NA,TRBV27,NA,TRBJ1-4,TGTGCCAGCAGGAGACTACAGGGCTTCAATGAAAAACTGTTTTTT,CASRRLQGFNEKLFF
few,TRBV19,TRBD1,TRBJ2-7,TGTGCCAGTACAGGGGGCTACGAGCAGTACTTC,CASTGGYEQYF
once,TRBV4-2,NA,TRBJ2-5,TGTGCCAGCAGCCAAGATAGGGTAGAGACCCAGTACTTC,CASSQDRVETQYF
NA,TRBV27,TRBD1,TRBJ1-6,TGTGCCAGCAGTCCCGGGACAGGGGGACAGGATAATTCACCCCTCCACTTT,CASSPGTGGQDNSPLHF
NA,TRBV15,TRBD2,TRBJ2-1,TGTGCCACCAGCAGAAACACGGGAGGGCAGAACAATGAGCAGTTCTTC,CATSRNTGGQNNEQFF
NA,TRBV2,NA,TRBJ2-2,TGTGCCAGCAAGATGGCAGGGGCCAGGGAGCTGTTTTTT,CASKMAGARELFF
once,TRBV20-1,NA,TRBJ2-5,TGCAGTGCCAGGACCCGGGCCCTTCAAGAGACCCAGTACTTC,CSARTRALQETQYF
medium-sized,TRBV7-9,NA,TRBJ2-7,TGTGCCAGCAGCCCCGGGCCCTACGAGCAGTACTTC,CASSPGPYEQYF
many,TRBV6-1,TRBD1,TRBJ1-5,TGTGCCAGCAGTCGACCGACAGGGTTCGAGGGCAATCAGCCCCAGCATTTT,CASSRPTGFEGNQPQHF
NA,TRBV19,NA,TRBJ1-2,TGTGCCAGTAGTATAGACAATGGCTACACCTTC,CASSIDNGYTF
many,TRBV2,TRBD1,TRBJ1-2,TGTGCCACCAAGGACAGGGTCTATGGCTACACCTTC,CATKDRVYGYTF
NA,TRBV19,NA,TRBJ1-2,TGTGCCAGTAGCTGGGGAGGCTATGACTACACCTTC,CASSWGGYDYTF
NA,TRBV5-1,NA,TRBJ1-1,TGCGCCAGCAGCTTGGCCGGGGCGTACACTGAAGCTTTCTTT,CASSLAGAYTEAFF
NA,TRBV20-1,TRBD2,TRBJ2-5,TGCAGTGCTAGTAGTAGCGGGGGACTTCAAGAGACCCAGTACTTC,CSASSSGGLQETQYF
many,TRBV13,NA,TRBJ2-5,TGTGCCAGCAGCTGGGGACTGGATGGCGAGACCCAGTACTTC,CASSWGLDGETQYF
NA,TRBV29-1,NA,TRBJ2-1,TGCAGCGTTGTTAACAATGAGCAGTTCTTC,CSVVNNEQFF
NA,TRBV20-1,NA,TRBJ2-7,TGCAGTGCTAGCCCACTAGCCTTGTCCTACGAGCAGTACTTC,CSASPLALSYEQYF
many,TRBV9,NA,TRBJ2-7,TGTGCCAGCAGCGTAGCGATCGCCTCAGAAGGGCAGTACTTC,CASSVAIASEGQYF
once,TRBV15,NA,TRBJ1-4,TGTGCCACCAGCAGACCGGACACTAATGAAAAACTGTTTTTT,CATSRPDTNEKLFF
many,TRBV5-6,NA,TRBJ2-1,TGTGCCAGCAGCTTGAATTCTGAGCAGTTCTTC,CASSLNSEQFF
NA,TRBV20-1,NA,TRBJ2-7,TGCAGTGCTAGTGAACAGAGCTACGAGCAGTACTTC,CSASEQSYEQYF
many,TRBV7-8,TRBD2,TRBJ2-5,TGTGCCAGCAGCCCAGGGACTAGTCACTCCCAAGAGACCCAGTACTTC,CASSPGTSHSQETQYF